Here is one T cell receptor beta chain with its context. Its antigen is unknown. This sample was included in a study of T-cell memory formation after mild COVID-19. About the study: Across donors, TCR clusters were largely donor specific.

Overall study results and limits: Day 15 to 85 contracting clones showed balanced CD4/CD8; day 15 to 37 expanders favored CD4+.

MiXCR, run by TCRdb on the 5' RACE reads, gives a single entry per CDR3 protein. The sample records approximately 580,000 distinct CDR3 sequences, roughly 22% being singletons. The sequenced sample was PBMCs or a T cell subset sorted from them (not recorded which). The TCR comes from an adult woman who had mild COVID-19 (a few samples of this study predate the infection). Cell type and time point are not known.

CDR3 nucleotides: TGTGCCAGCAGCTTATACAGAATCAATGAGCAGTTCTTC. Amino acid sequence: CASSLYRINEQFF. The rearrangement joins TRBV11-1 to TRBJ2-1; D is uncertain. V lost 2 bases and J 6 bases, leaving 8 bases between the germline ends. Per germline, CDR1 SGHAT and CDR2 FQDESV (reference sequence). This CDR3 has 13 amino acids.